This TCR beta chain was sequenced during a study of blood T cell repertoires in COVID-19. Study details: In each case, the material was cDNA or gDNA derived from T cells, B-cell-depleted T cells, or PBMCs.

The study recruited people aged roughly 18 to 95 years across approximately 25 US areas. V lost 1 base and J lost 2, with 9 bases in between. The CDR3 spans 14 residues. Germline CDR1 is SEHNR and CDR2 is FQNEAQ (reference sequence). Only in-frame clones appear in the TCRdb table, and some are missing; sequencing was by immunoSEQ multiplex PCR. Of approximately 120,000 clones in the sample, roughly four fifths are singletons; the top ten hold roughly 18%. This TCR derives from a man aged 30-40 years who had recovered from COVID-19. Specimen: PBMCs or T cells enriched from blood (not recorded which). The chain uses TRBV7-9 and TRBJ2-7, with D tentatively TRBD1 (6 bases). This CDR3 is CASSLDQGPYEQYF. Written as DNA, the CDR3 is TGTGCCAGCAGCTTAGATCAGGGGCCCTACGAGCAGTACTTC. Complete variable domain (other parts from reference TRBV7-9 and TRBJ2-7): DTGVSQNPRHKITKRGQNVTFRCDPISEHNRLYWYRQTLGQGPEFLTYFQNEAQLEKSRLLSDRFSAERPKGSFSTLEIQRTEQGDSAMYLCASSLDQGPYEQYFGPGTRLTVT.